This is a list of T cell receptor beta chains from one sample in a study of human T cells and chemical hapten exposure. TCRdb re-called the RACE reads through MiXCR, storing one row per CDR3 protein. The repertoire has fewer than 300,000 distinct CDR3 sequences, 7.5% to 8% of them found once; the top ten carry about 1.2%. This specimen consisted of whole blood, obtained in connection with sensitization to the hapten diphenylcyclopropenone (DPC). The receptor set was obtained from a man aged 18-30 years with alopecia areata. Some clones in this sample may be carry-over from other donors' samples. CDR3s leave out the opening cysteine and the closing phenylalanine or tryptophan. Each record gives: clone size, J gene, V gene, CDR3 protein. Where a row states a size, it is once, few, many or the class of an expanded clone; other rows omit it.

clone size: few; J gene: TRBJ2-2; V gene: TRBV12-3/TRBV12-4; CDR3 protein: ASSLTGWTGELF
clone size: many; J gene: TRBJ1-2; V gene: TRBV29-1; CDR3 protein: SVDGTALEGSGYT
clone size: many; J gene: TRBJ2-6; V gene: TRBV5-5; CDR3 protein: ASSLVDGRPSGANVLT
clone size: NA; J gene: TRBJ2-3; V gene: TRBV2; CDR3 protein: ASKTDSGKAPY
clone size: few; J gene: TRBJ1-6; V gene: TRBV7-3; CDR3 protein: ASRLAEGSSYNSPLH
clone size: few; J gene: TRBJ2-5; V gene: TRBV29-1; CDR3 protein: SVASGTQY
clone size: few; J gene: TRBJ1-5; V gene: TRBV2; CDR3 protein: ASTLARNQPQH
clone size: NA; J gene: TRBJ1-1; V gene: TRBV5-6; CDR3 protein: ASRVPGQGVNTEAF
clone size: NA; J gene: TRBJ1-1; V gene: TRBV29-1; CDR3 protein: SVRGGQGLGANTEAF
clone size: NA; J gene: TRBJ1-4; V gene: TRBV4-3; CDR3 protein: ASSQAGRSNEKLF
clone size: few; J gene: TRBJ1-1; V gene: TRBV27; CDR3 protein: ASSLIPGLTHTEAF
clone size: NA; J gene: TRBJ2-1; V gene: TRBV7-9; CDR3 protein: ASSPGPLGNEQF
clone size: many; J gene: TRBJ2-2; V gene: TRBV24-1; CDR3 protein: ATSDRTHLTGELF
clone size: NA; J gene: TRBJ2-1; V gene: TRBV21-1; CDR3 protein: ASSNRTSGVNSSYNEQF
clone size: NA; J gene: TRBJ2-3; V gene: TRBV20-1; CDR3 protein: SAPPGGTDTQY
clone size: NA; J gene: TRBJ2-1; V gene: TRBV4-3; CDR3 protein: ASSLGTGGFNEQF
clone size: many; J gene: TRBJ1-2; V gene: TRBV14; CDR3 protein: ASSQENRGYT
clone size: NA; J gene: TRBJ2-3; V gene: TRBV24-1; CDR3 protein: AATSGDRTDTQY
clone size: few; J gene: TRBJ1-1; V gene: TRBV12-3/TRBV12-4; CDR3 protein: ASSLGVKSTEAF
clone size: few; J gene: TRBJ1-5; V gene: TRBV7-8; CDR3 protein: ASSFSPASNQPQH
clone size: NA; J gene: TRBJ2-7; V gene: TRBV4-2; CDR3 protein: ASSQDHGVGYEQY
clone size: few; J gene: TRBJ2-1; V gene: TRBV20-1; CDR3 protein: SARATGIYNEQF
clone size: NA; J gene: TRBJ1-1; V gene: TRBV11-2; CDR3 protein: ASSLATGQGGTEAF
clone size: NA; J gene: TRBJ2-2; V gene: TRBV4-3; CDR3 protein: ASSQFKFTGELF
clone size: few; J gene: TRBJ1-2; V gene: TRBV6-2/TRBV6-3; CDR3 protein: ASTFFGPNYGYT
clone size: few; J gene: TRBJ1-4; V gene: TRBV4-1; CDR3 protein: ASSQGPQGRKLF
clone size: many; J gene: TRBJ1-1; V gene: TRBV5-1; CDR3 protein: ASSLAGPEAF
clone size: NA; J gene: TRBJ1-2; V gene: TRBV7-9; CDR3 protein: ASSLYRTTRNPVGDHGYT
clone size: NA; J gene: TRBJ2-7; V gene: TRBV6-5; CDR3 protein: ASSRSTYEQY
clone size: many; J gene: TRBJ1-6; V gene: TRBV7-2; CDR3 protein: ASSLGSGNNSPLH
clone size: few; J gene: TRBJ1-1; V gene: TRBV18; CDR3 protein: ASSPPGMRDTEAF
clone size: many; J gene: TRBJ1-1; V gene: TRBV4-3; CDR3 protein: ASSQTSKTGGTEAF
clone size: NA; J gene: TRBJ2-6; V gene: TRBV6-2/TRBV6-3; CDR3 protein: ASRPRASSGANVLT
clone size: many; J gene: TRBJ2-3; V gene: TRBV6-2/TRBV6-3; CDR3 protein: ASSYFLTDTQY
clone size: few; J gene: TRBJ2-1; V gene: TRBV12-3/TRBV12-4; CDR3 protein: ASLISGVINEQF
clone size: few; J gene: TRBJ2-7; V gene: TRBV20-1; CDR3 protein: SAKISGVDYEQY
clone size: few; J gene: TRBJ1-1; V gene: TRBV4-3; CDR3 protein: ASSHARGGADTEAF
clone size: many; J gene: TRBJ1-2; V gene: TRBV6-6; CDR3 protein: ASSYGGNYGYT
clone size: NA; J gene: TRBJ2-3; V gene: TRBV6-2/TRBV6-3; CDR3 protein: ASSYRQAFTDTQY
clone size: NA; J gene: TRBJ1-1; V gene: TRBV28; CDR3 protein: ASSLRGSGYTEAF
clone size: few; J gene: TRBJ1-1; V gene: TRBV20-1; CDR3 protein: SARVLDPGPASHTEAF
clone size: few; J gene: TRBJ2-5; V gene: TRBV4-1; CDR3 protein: ASSQGPGTGEETQY
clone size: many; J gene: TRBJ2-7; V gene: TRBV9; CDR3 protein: ASSVREGYEQY
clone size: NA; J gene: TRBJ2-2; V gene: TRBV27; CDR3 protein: ASSLASNGPGELF